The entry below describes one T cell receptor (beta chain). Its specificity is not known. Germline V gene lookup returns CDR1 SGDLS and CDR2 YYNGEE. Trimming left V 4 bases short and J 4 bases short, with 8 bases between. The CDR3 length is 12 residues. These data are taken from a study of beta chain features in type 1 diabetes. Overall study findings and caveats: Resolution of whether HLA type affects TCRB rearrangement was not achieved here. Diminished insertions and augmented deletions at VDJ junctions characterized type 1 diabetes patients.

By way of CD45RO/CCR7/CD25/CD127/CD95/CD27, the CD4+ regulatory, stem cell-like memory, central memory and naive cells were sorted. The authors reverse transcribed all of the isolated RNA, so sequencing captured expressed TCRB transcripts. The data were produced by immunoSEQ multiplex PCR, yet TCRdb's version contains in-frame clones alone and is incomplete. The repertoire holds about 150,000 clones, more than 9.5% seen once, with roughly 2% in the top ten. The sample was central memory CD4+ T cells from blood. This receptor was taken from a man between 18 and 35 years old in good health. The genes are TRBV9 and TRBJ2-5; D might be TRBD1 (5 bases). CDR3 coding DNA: TGTGCCAGCAGCCAGGGTGGAGAGACCCAGTACTTC. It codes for CASSQGGETQYF.